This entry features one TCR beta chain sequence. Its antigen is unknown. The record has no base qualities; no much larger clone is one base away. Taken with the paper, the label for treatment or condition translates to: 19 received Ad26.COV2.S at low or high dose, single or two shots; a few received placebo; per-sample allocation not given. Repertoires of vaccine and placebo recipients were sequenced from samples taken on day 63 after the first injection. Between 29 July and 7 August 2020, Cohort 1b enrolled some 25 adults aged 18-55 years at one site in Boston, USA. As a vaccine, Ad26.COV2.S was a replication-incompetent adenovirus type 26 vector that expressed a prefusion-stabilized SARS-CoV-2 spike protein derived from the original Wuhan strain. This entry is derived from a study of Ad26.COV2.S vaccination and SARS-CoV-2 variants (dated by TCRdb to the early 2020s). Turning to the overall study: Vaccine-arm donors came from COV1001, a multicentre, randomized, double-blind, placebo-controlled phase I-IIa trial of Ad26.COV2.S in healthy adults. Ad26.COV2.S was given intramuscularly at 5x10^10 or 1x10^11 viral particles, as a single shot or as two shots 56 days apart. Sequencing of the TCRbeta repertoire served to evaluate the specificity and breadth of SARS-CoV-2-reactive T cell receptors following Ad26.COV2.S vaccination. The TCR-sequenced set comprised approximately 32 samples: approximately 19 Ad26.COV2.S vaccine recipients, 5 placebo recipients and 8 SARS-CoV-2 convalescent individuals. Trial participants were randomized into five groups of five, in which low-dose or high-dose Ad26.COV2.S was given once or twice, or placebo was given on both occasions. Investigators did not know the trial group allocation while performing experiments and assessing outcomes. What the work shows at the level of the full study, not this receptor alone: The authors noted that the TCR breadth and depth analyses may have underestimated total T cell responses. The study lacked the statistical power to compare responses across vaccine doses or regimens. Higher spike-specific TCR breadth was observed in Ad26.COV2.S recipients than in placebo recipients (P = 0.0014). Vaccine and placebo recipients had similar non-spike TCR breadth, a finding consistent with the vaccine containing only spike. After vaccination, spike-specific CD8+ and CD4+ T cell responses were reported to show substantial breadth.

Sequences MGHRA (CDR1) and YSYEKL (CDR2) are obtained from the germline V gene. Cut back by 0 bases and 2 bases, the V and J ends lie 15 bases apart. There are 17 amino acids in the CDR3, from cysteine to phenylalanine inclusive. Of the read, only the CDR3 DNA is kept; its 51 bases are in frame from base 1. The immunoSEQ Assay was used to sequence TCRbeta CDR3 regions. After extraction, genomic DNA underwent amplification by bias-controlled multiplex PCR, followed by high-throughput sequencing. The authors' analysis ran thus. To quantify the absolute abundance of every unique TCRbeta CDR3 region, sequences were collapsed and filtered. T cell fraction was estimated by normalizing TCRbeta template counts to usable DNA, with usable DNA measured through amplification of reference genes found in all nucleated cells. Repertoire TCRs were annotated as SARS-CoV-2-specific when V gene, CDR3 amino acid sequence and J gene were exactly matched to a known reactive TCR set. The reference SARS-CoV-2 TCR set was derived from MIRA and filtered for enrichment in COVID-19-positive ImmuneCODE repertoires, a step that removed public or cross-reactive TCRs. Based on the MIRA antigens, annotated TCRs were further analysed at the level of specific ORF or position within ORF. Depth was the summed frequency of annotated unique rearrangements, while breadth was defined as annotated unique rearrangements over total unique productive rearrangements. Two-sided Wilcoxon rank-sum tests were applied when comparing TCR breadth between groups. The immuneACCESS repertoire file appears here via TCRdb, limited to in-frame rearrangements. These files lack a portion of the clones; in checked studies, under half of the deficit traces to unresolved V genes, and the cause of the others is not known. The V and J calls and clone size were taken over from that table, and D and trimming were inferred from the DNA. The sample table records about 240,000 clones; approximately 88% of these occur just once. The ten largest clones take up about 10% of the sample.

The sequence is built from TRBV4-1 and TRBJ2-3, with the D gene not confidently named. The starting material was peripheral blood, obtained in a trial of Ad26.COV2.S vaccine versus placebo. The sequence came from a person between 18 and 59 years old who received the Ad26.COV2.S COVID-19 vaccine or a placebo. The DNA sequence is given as TGCGCCAGCAGCCAAGATCTACTTCTTCGGTTCACAGATACGCAGTATTTT. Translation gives CASSQDLLLRFTDTQYF.